The rows below give T cell receptor beta chains drawn from one sample of a study of cytomegalovirus exposure and HLA in healthy donors. Assay: immunoSEQ multiplex PCR; the TCRdb copy retains only in-frame clones and omits some. The sample lists 150,000 to 200,000 clones; roughly 73% were seen once. The sample taken for sequencing was PBMCs. These TCRs come from a man younger than 35 in good health and CMV-seropositive. CDR3s include the opening cysteine and the closing phenylalanine or tryptophan. A D gene is named only where the DNA matches it firmly. Some rows have no size entry. The others give once, few or many, or a class for an expanded clone.

d_call clone_size j_call v_call cdr3_aa cdr3_nt
- - TRBJ2-7 TRBV29-1 CSVEDNYEQYF TGCAGCGTTGAAGACAACTACGAGCAGTACTTC
TRBD2 - TRBJ2-7 TRBV5-1 CASSFTEPTSGRAPYEQYF TGCGCCAGCAGCTTTACTGAGCCGACTAGCGGGAGGGCCCCCTACGAGCAGTACTTC
- few TRBJ1-1 TRBV5-8 CASSVAGAEAFF TGTGCCAGCAGCGTGGCGGGGGCTGAAGCTTTCTTT
- - TRBJ1-1 TRBV5-1 CASSLGPEAFF TGCGCCAGCAGCTTGGGGCCTGAAGCTTTCTTT
TRBD1 - TRBJ1-1 TRBV7-3 CASSYGTGGNTEAFF TGTGCCAGCAGCTATGGGACAGGGGGTAACACTGAAGCTTTCTTT
- - TRBJ2-6 TRBV7-3 CASSPMGSSSGANVLTF TGTGCCAGCAGCCCGATGGGGAGCTCCTCTGGGGCCAACGTCCTGACTTTC
- - TRBJ1-5 TRBV5-5 CASTWGGAFSNQPQHF TGTGCCAGCACCTGGGGGGGAGCATTTAGCAATCAGCCCCAGCATTTT
- once TRBJ1-2 TRBV28 CASTGLYGYTF TGTGCCAGCACAGGCCTCTATGGCTACACCTTC
- - TRBJ2-6 TRBV18 CASSPTTGTGANVLTF TGTGCCAGCTCACCGACTACAGGGACGGGGGCCAACGTCCTGACTTTC
- - TRBJ2-3 TRBV10-2 CASSKPAMSGSTDTQYF TGCGCCAGCAGTAAACCTGCCATGAGCGGTAGCACAGATACGCAGTATTTT
TRBD1 - TRBJ1-2 TRBV6-6 CASRRTGGGGYGYTF TGTGCCAGCAGGCGGACAGGGGGCGGGGGCTATGGCTACACCTTC
- - TRBJ2-3 TRBV9 CASSVGVGEITDTQYF TGTGCCAGCAGCGTAGGGGTCGGGGAGATCACAGATACGCAGTATTTT
- once TRBJ1-1 TRBV27 CASRAGKNTEAFF TGTGCCAGCAGGGCAGGGAAGAACACTGAAGCTTTCTTT
- - TRBJ2-1 TRBV10-1 CASSGDSGLQFF TGCGCCAGCAGTGGGGACTCCGGGTTGCAGTTCTTC
- - TRBJ2-5 TRBV28 CATQRPGGETQYF TGTGCCACCCAGCGTCCGGGCGGGGAGACCCAGTACTTC
- - TRBJ1-1 TRBV4-1 CASSQEDGGTEAFF TGCGCCAGCAGCCAAGAAGACGGCGGAACTGAAGCTTTCTTT
TRBD2 - TRBJ2-7 TRBV18 CASSPGGAGEQYF TGTGCCAGCTCACCAGGAGGAGCGGGGGAGCAGTACTTC
- - TRBJ2-1 TRBV1 CTSSQDLIAYYNEQFF TGCACCAGCAGCCAAGATCTTATAGCGTACTACAATGAGCAGTTCTTC
TRBD2 once TRBJ2-1 TRBV10-1 CASSERRAGGLHEQFF TGCGCCAGCAGTGAAAGAAGAGCGGGAGGGTTGCATGAGCAGTTCTTC
- - TRBJ2-2 TRBV7-9 CASSLVRLRWASGELFF TGTGCCAGCAGCTTAGTTCGGCTACGGTGGGCCAGCGGGGAGCTGTTTTTT
TRBD2 - TRBJ2-7 TRBV6-4 CAPPRTSESSYEQYF TGTGCCCCGCCGAGAACTAGCGAGAGCTCCTACGAGCAGTACTTC
TRBD2 - TRBJ2-5 TRBV7-9 CASSPSGETQYF TGTGCCAGCAGTCCTAGCGGAGAGACCCAGTACTTC
- - TRBJ1-1 TRBV28 CASSGRDEAFF TGTGCCAGCAGTGGGCGGGATGAAGCTTTCTTT
TRBD1 - TRBJ1-4 TRBV9 CASSVSGTAIEKLFF TGTGCCAGCAGCGTATCCGGGACAGCAATCGAAAAACTGTTTTTT
- - TRBJ2-7 TRBV9 CASSVGGSSSYEQYF TGTGCCAGCAGCGTTGGGGGGTCTAGCTCCTACGAGCAGTACTTC
- - TRBJ1-5 TRBV19 CASSIGDDFSNQPQHF TGTGCCAGTAGTATAGGAGACGACTTTAGCAATCAGCCCCAGCATTTT
- - TRBJ1-5 TRBV28 CASIEGPGRRGPQHF TGTGCCAGCATCGAAGGGCCAGGGAGGCGGGGGCCCCAGCATTTT
- - TRBJ2-7 TRBV7-8 CASSLYGLTYEQYF TGTGCCAGCAGCTTATATGGACTTACTTACGAGCAGTACTTC
TRBD1 - TRBJ1-1 TRBV2 CASSGRDRGRNGAFF TGTGCCAGCAGTGGCCGGGACAGGGGTCGAAATGGAGCTTTCTTT
TRBD2 - TRBJ2-7 TRBV4-1 CASSPPSGNSYEQYF TGCGCCAGCAGTCCCCCTAGCGGGAACTCCTACGAGCAGTACTTC
- - TRBJ2-7 TRBV1 CTSCDDRDYSSYEQYF TGCACCAGCTGTGACGATCGGGACTATAGCTCCTACGAGCAGTACTTC
- - TRBJ2-6 TRBV19 CASSILPFVYSGANVLTF TGTGCCAGTAGTATCCTCCCTTTTGTTTACTCTGGGGCCAACGTCCTGACTTTC
TRBD1 - TRBJ1-2 TRBV9 CASSSTGTDNYGYTF TGTGCCAGCAGCTCCACCGGGACAGATAACTATGGCTACACCTTC
- - TRBJ2-1 TRBV7-2 CASSLIEGPEQFF TGTGCCAGCAGCTTAATTGAGGGCCCTGAGCAGTTCTTC
TRBD2 once TRBJ2-1 TRBV7-3 CASSLSPGLAGDNEQFF TGTGCCAGCAGCCTCAGCCCGGGACTAGCGGGGGACAATGAGCAGTTCTTC